This entry is about one T cell receptor (beta chain). Deletions cut 1 base from V and 3 bases from J, with 8 bases between. The germline V gene encodes CDR1 SGDLS and CDR2 YYNGEE. This CDR3 is built from 14 residues. This entry comes from a study of blood T cell repertoires in COVID-19. The table came from immunoSEQ multiplex PCR; TCRdb's copy has only in-frame clones and leaves some out. The table shows under 200,000 clones, with approximately 79% occurring only once. The chain has TRBV9 and TRBJ1-3, with D perhaps TRBD1 (5 bases). The sequence came from an elderly woman with acute or convalescent COVID-19. Source material: peripheral blood. Written as DNA, the CDR3 is TGTGCCAGCAGCGTAAAGGGGAATGGAAACACCATATATTTT. The encoded protein is CASSVKGNGNTIYF.